Listed here are 11 T cell receptor beta chains from one sample, sequenced in a study of post-analysis software for immune sequencing data. Broader study findings: Patients used five TRBV segments, including TRBV5-6, TRBV5-1 and TRBV20-1, more often than controls.

Prepared TCR beta cDNA libraries contained unique molecular identifiers. TCRdb called the PCR reads again in MiXCR, with one record for every CDR3 protein. The data contain about 540,000 distinct CDR3 sequences, approximately 34% of them singletons. The antigens of these receptors remain unknown. Sequencing was carried out using blood. These TCRs come from a girl aged 2 to 17 with multiple sclerosis.

The CDR3 DNA reads as TGTGCCACCAGTAGTCAGGGTTCGTTTCGCAATGAGCAGTTCTTC. It is translated as CATSSQGSFRNEQFF. The chain uses TRBV24-1 and TRBJ2-1, with D maybe TRBD1 (5 bases). The V end lost 6 bases, the J end lost 6 bases, and 17 bases lay between the germline ends. Germline V gene lookup returns CDR1 KGHDR and CDR2 SFDVKD. This CDR3 is built from 15 residues.

This clonotype has just one count. V and J are TRBV9 and TRBJ2-1, with D possibly called TRBD1 or TRBD2 (6 bases each). CDR3 size: 16 residues. With 0 bases removed from V and 10 bases from J, the gap between germline ends came to 20 bases. The germline V gene has CDR1 SGDLS and CDR2 YYNGEE. The DNA for the CDR3 is TGTGCCAGCAGCGTAGGAGGGGGGTACTACCAGGGGGAGCAGTTCTTC. This encodes CASSVGGGYYQGEQFF. Variable domain in full (rest from reference TRBV9 and TRBJ2-1): DSGVTQTPKHLITATGQRVTLRCSPRSGDLSVYWYQQSLDQGLQFLIQYYNGEERAKGNILERFSAQQFPDLHSELNLSSLELGDSALYFCASSVGGGYYQGEQFFGPGTRLTVL.

V and J are TRBV2 and TRBJ2-5; TRBD1 matches at 7 bases. The V gene's germline CDR1 is SNHLY and CDR2 FYNNEI. The CDR3 length is 14 residues. V was clipped by 0 bases and J by 3 bases; unmatched bases: 1. Written as DNA, the CDR3 is TGTGCCAGCAGTGAAGCCAGGGGGAAAGAGACCCAGTACTTC. This codes for CASSEARGKETQYF. The whole variable domain, remainder taken from reference TRBV2 and TRBJ2-5, is EPEVTQTPSHQVTQMGQEVILRCVPISNHLYFYWYRQILGQKVEFLVSFYNNEISEKSEIFDDQFSVERPDGSNFTLKIRSTKLEDSAMYFCASSEARGKETQYFGPGTRLLVL.

The rearrangement links TRBV20-1 to TRBJ2-7; the D gene could be TRBD1 or TRBD2 (6 bases each). The CDR3 loop spans 14 amino acids. The ends were cut back, 5 bases at V and 6 bases at J, with 20 bases in the middle. Germline V gives CDR1 DFQATT, CDR2 SNEGSKA (reference sequence). The CDR3 nucleotides are TGCAGTGCTCCCGAGGGGGGTCCCGGACGCGAGCAGTACTTC. This translates into CSAPEGGPGREQYF.

The J gene is TRBJ2-5, the V gene TRBV6-6; D gene unclear. V was shortened by 2 bases and J by 5 bases, with 15 bases between the two germline ends. This CDR3 spans 15 amino acids. From germline, CDR1 is MNHNY and CDR2 SVGAGI (reference sequence). The CDR3 sequence is CASSYGKSLGETQYF. The CDR3 bases are TGTGCCAGCAGTTACGGGAAGTCGTTAGGCGAGACCCAGTACTTC.

The chain links TRBV18 to TRBJ2-5; 7 nucleotides agree with TRBD2. Losses at the gene ends were 5 bases for V and 4 bases for J; bases not matched to a gene: 16. This CDR3 comprises 17 residues. The germline gives CDR1 KGHSH, CDR2 LQKENI. Here the CDR3 DNA reads TGTGCCAGCTCAGTGGGTTTTCGAGCGGGAAAAGGAGAGACCCAGTACTTC. It codes for CASSVGFRAGKGETQYF.

In this sample, this clonotype turned up many times. The chain couples TRBV10-3 to TRBJ2-5; TRBD1 matches at 7 bases. Germline values: CDR1 ENHRY, CDR2 SYGVKD. Trimming at V came to 6 bases and at J to 4 bases, leaving 11 bases not matched to a gene. This CDR3 has 15 amino acids. CDR3 nucleotide sequence: TGTGCCATCAGACCCGGGACAGCAACCAGAGAGACCCAGTACTTC. Translation: CAIRPGTATRETQYF.

This clonotype has just a few counts. The chain joins TRBV20-1 to TRBJ1-2, with 8 bases aligning to TRBD1. Trimming took 2 bases from V and 5 from J; bases not matched to a gene: 10. The CDR3 has 15 amino acids. Germline CDR1 reads DFQATT; CDR2 reads SNEGSKA (reference sequence). CDR3 DNA sequence: TGCAGTGCTAGATTGGATCGGGACAGGAATTATGGCTACACCTTC. Translating gives CSARLDRDRNYGYTF.

V is TRBV4-1 and J is TRBJ1-1; 9 bases align to TRBD1. Germline V CDR1 and CDR2: MGHRA, YSYEKL. The CDR3 is 15 residues long. Trimming cost V 3 bases and J 5 bases; bases outside gene matches: 7. This CDR3 is CASSQDRGLRTEAFF. The CDR3 DNA reads TGCGCCAGCAGCCAGGACAGGGGATTAAGGACTGAAGCTTTCTTT.

The chain combines TRBV2 with TRBJ1-2; D uncertain. The CDR3 spans 15 residues. Trimming cost V 2 bases and J 3 bases, with 13 bases left between them. CDR1 and CDR2 from the germline V gene are SNHLY and FYNNEI. The CDR3 bases are TGTGCCAGCAGTGAATCGCGGAATTCCCACTATGGCTACACCTTC. Amino acids: CASSESRNSHYGYTF. The variable domain in full, with the rest retrieved from reference TRBV2 and TRBJ1-2, is EPEVTQTPSHQVTQMGQEVILRCVPISNHLYFYWYRQILGQKVEFLVSFYNNEISEKSEIFDDQFSVERPDGSNFTLKIRSTKLEDSAMYFCASSESRNSHYGYTFGSGTRLTVV.

V and J are TRBV20-1 and TRBJ2-3; either TRBD1 or TRBD2 may fit D (5 bases each). This CDR3 region has 16 residues. CDR1 DFQATT and CDR2 SNEGSKA come from the germline V gene (reference sequence). The germline V and J ends were trimmed by 0 bases and 4 bases, with 17 bases remaining between them. The CDR3 DNA sequence: TGCAGTGCTAGAGATCCTTGGGACCGCGCCCCAGATACGCAGTATTTT. It yields the protein CSARDPWDRAPDTQYF.